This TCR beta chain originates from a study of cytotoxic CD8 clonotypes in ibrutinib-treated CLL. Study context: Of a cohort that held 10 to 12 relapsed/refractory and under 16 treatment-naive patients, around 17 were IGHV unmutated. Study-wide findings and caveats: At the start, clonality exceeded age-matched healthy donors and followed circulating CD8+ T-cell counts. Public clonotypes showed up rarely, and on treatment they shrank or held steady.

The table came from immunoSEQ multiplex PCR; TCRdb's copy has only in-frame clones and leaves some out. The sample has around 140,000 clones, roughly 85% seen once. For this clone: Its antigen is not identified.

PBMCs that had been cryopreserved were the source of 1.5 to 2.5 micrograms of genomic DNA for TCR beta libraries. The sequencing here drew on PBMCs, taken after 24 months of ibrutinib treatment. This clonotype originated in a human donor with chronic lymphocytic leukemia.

The CDR3 is CASSFEVTNYGYTF. The CDR3 DNA follows: TGTGCCAGCAGCTTCGAAGTTACTAACTATGGCTACACCTTC. The chain combines TRBV5-6 with TRBJ1-2; no firm D call. The V gene's germline CDR1 is SGHDT and CDR2 YYEEEE. This CDR3 comprises 14 residues. V gave up 2 bases and J gave up 0 bases, with 8 bases separating them.